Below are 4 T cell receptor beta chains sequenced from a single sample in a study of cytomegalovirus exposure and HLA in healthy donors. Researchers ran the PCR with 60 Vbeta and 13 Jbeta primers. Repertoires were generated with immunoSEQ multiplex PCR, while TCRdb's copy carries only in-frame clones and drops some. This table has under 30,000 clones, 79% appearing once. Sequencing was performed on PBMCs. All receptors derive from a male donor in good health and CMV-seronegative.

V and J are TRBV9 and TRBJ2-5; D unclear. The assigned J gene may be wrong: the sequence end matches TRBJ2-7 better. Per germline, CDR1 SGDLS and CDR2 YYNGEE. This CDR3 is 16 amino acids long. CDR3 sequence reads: CASSPSRKLGSYEQYF. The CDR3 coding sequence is TGTGCCAGCAGCCCTTCCCGCAAATTGGGCTCCTACGAGCAGTACTTC.

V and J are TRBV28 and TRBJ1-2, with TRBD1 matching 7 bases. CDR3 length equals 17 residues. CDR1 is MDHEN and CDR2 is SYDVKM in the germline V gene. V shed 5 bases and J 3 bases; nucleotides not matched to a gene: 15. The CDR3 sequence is CASSRTGVGFGDYGYTF. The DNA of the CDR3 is TGTGCCAGCAGTCGGACAGGAGTCGGATTCGGGGACTATGGCTACACCTTC.

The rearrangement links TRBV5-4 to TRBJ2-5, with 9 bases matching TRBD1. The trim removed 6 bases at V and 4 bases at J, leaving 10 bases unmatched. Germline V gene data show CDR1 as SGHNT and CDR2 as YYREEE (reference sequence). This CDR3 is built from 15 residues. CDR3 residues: CASTSMDRGRETQYF. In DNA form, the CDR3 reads TGTGCCAGCACCTCGATGGACAGGGGACGAGAGACCCAGTACTTC.

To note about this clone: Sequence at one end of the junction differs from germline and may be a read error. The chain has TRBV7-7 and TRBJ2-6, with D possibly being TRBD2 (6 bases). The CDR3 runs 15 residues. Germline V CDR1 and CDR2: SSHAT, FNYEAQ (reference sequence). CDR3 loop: CASSPGGSGANVLTF. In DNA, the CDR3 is TGTGCTAGCAGCCCCGGGGGCTCTGGGGCCAACGTCCTGACTTTC.